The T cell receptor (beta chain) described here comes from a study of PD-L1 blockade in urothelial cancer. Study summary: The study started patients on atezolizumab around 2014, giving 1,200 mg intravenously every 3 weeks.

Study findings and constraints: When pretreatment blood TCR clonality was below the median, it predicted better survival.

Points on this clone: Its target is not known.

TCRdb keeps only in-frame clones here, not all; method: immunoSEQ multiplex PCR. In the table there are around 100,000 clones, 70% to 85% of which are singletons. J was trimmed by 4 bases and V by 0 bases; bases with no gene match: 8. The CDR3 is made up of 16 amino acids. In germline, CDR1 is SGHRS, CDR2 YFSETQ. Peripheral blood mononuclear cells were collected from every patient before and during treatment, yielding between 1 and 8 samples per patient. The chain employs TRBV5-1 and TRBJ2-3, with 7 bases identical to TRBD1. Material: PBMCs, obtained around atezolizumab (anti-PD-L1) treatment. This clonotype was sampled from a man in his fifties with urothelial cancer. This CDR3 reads CASSLARDSSADTQYF. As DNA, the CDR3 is TGCGCCAGCAGCTTGGCCAGGGACAGTTCGGCAGATACGCAGTATTTT.